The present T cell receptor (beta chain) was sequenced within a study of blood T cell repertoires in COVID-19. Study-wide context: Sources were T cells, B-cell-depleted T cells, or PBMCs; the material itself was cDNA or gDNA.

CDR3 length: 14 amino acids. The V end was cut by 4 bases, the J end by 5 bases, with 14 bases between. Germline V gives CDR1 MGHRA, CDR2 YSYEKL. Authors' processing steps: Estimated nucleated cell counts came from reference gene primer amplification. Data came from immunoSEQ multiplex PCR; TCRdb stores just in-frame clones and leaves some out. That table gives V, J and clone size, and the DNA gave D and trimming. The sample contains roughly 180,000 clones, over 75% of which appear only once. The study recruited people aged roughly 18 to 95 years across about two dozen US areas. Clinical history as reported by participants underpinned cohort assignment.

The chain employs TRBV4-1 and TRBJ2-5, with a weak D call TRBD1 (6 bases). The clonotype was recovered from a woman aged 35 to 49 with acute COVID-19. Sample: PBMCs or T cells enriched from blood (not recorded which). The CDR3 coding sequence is TGCGCCAGCAGCCTGGGACCGCAGGGGGAGACCCAGTACTTC. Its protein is CASSLGPQGETQYF.